These 25 T cell receptor beta chains originate from one sample sequenced in a study of technical replicates of blood from a few donors. Data came from immunoSEQ multiplex PCR; TCRdb stores just in-frame clones and leaves some out. The table records about 68,000 clones, about 97% of them present only once. The sequencing sample was made of T cells isolated from PBMCs. These receptors all stem from a human donor in good health.

This chain uses TRBV9 with TRBJ2-1, with TRBD2 matching 11 bases. This CDR3 region has 17 residues. V lost 0 bases and J lost 7; bases outside the gene matches: 9. The germline gives CDR1 SGDLS, CDR2 YYNGEE. The CDR3 nucleotides read TGTGCCAGCAGCGTAGTCGGCACTAGCGGGAGAAATAATGAGCAGTTCTTC. Translated: CASSVVGTSGRNNEQFF.

The chain is built from TRBV6-5 and TRBJ1-2; D not certain. V was trimmed by 0 bases and J by 5 bases, leaving 13 bases between them. This CDR3 has 15 residues. From germline, CDR1 is MNHEY and CDR2 SVGAGI. The CDR3 DNA is TGTGCCAGCAGTTACTCGAGTTCGGGATTTTATGGCTACACCTTC. Translating it yields CASSYSSSGFYGYTF.

J is TRBJ1-5 and V is TRBV30; 8 bases map to TRBD1. CDR3 length: 14 amino acids. Looked up from germline, CDR1 is GTSNPN and CDR2 is SVGIG (reference sequence). V lost 3 bases and J lost 5; bases outside the gene matches: 6. DNA for the CDR3: TGTGCCTGGAGCCTCCTACAGGGGGATCAGCCCCAGCATTTT. This encodes CAWSLLQGDQPQHF.

This clone has only one observation. The V call is TRBV25-1, the J call TRBJ1-5; D gene uncertain. The CDR3 runs to 14 residues. The ends were cut back, 7 bases at V and 5 bases at J, with 15 bases in the middle. The germline V gene encodes CDR1 MGHDK and CDR2 SYGVNS. The CDR3 nucleotides read TGTGCCAGCACCCTCTTCCCCCCCCATCAGCCCCAGCATTTT. This sequence encodes CASTLFPPHQPQHF.

V and J are TRBV20-1 and TRBJ2-4; the D gene is possibly TRBD2 (6 bases). CDR3 length: 11 residues. Trimming cost V 5 bases and J 6 bases, with 8 bases left between them. Germline values: CDR1 DFQATT, CDR2 SNEGSKA (reference sequence). The CDR3 region has the DNA TGCAGTGCTGTGGGGGGAAACATTCAGTACTTC. The encoded protein is CSAVGGNIQYF.

The V and J genes are TRBV19 and TRBJ1-3; 10 positions match TRBD1. Germline lookup yields CDR1 LNHDA and CDR2 SQIVND (reference sequence). V shed 4 bases, J shed 7 bases, and the junction held 10 bases outside the gene matches. The CDR3 consists of 16 residues. The CDR3 sequence is CASSKAGTGAFNTIYF. CDR3 in DNA: TGTGCCAGTAGTAAGGCCGGGACAGGGGCCTTCAACACCATATATTTT. The full variable domain, rest sourced from reference TRBV19 and TRBJ1-3, is DGGITQSPKYLFRKEGQNVTLSCEQNLNHDAMYWYRQDPGQGLRLIYYSQIVNDFQKGDIAEGYSVSREKKESFPLTVTSAQKNPTAFYLCASSKAGTGAFNTIYFGEGSWLTVV.

This clone showed up just a few times. The V and J genes are TRBV4-1 and TRBJ2-3, with TRBD2 matching 13 bases. The germline CDR1 and CDR2 sequences are MGHRA and YSYEKL. The CDR3 runs 17 residues. V trimming: 4 bases; J trimming: 2 bases; junction bases outside the gene matches: 6. The CDR3 spells CASSLGLAGVITDTQYF. CDR3 sequence (DNA): TGCGCCAGCAGCCTCGGACTAGCGGGAGTGATCACAGATACGCAGTATTTT.

The chain carries TRBV6-5 and TRBJ2-2; maybe TRBD2 (5 bases). V dropped 7 bases and J dropped 2 bases, with 14 bases sitting between them. This CDR3 spans 15 amino acids. The germline gives CDR1 MNHEY, CDR2 SVGAGI. CDR3 in amino acids: CASTLIPGNTGELFF. In DNA form, the CDR3 reads TGTGCCAGCACCCTAATACCGGGAAACACCGGGGAGCTGTTTTTT.

The rearrangement joins TRBV7-9 to TRBJ1-2; 10 nucleotides align to TRBD1. From germline, CDR1 is SEHNR and CDR2 FQNEAQ (reference sequence). Unmatched junction bases numbered 14, after V lost 5 bases and J lost 5 bases. This CDR3 contains 17 residues. As DNA, the CDR3 is TGTGCCAGCAGCCGTCCCGGGACAGGGGATACGGCTTATGGCTACACCTTC. Protein sequence: CASSRPGTGDTAYGYTF. Full variable domain (missing parts from reference TRBV7-9 and TRBJ1-2): DTGVSQNPRHKITKRGQNVTFRCDPISEHNRLYWYRQTLGQGPEFLTYFQNEAQLEKSRLLSDRFSAERPKGSFSTLEIQRTEQGDSAMYLCASSRPGTGDTAYGYTFGSGTRLTVV.

The chain has TRBV18 and TRBJ1-1; 9 bases agree with TRBD1. V lost 5 bases and J lost 1; bases outside the gene matches: 11. CDR1 is KGHSH and CDR2 is LQKENI in the germline V gene. The CDR3 is 17 residues long. The CDR3 bases are TGTGCCAGCTCAGAAACACTTCTGGACAGGGGGAACACTGAAGCTTTCTTT. Its protein product is CASSETLLDRGNTEAFF.

This chain uses TRBV20-1 with TRBJ2-7; TRBD1 matches 10 bases. Per the germline V gene, CDR1 is DFQATT and CDR2 is SNEGSKA (reference sequence). The CDR3 is made up of 11 amino acids. CDR3 residues: CSARGGTGAVV. The CDR3 DNA is TGCAGTGCTAGAGGAGGGACAGGGGCAGTGGTT.

The rearrangement uses TRBV19 and TRBJ1-5, with 8 positions matching TRBD1. Trimming cost V 6 bases and J 0 bases; bases outside gene matches: 4. The CDR3 runs 15 residues. Per germline, CDR1 LNHDA and CDR2 SQIVND (reference sequence). In DNA, the CDR3 is TGTGCCAGTAGCATCGACAGGGGTAGCAATCAGCCCCAGCATTTT. Its translation: CASSIDRGSNQPQHF.

V gene TRBV7-2 combines with J gene TRBJ2-1; 11 positions agree with TRBD2. Germline loops: CDR1 SGHTA, CDR2 FQGNSA. V shed 2 bases, J shed 1 base, and the junction held 7 bases outside the gene matches. The CDR3 has 18 residues. In nucleotides, the CDR3 is TGTGCCAGCAGCTTACTGTCTAGCGGGAGGCGATCCTACAATGAGCAGTTCTTC. Protein product: CASSLLSSGRRSYNEQFF.

The chain employs TRBV27 and TRBJ2-7; 8 bases match TRBD2. The CDR3 runs 13 residues. The junction had 4 bases not matched to a gene; V was cut back by 6 bases and J by 3 bases. Germline V gene sequence: CDR1 MNHEY, CDR2 SMNVEV (reference sequence). The CDR3 loop reads CASSPGRGYEQYF. The CDR3 DNA reads TGTGCCAGCAGCCCCGGGAGGGGCTACGAGCAGTACTTC.

The chain uses TRBV19 and TRBJ2-3, with 7 nucleotides matching TRBD2. Germline V gives CDR1 LNHDA, CDR2 SQIVND (reference sequence). The CDR3 totals 14 residues. Trimming took 5 bases from V and 4 from J; bases not matched to a gene: 6. The CDR3 sequence: CASSDGLVADTQYF. The CDR3 nucleotides are TGTGCCAGTAGTGATGGACTAGTTGCAGATACGCAGTATTTT.

This chain connects TRBV5-6 to TRBJ2-3; 14 nucleotides align to TRBD2. The germline CDR1 and CDR2 sequences are SGHDT and YYEEEE. The CDR3 contains 18 residues. Trimming at V came to 0 bases and at J to 2 bases, leaving 5 bases not matched to a gene. CDR3 amino acids: CASSLGGTSGSVTDTQYF. The CDR3 nucleotides read TGTGCCAGCAGCTTGGGTGGGACTAGCGGGAGTGTCACAGATACGCAGTATTTT.

The rearrangement uses TRBV4-1 and TRBJ2-7; 8 bases line up with TRBD2. V lost 1 base and J lost 1; bases outside the gene matches: 3. The germline V gene has CDR1 MGHRA and CDR2 YSYEKL. This CDR3 contains 15 residues. CDR3 sequence reads: CASSQGLAFSYEQYF. The CDR3 DNA sequence: TGCGCCAGCAGCCAAGGACTAGCGTTTTCCTACGAGCAGTACTTC.

V gene TRBV29-1 combines with J gene TRBJ2-7; D unclear. In germline, CDR1 is SQVTM, CDR2 ANQGSEA. V was shortened by 4 bases and J by 3 bases, with 10 bases between the two germline ends. The CDR3 is 12 amino acids. CDR3 residues: CSVGFPGYEQYF. In DNA form, the CDR3 reads TGCAGCGTTGGGTTCCCGGGCTACGAGCAGTACTTC.

J is TRBJ2-1 and V is TRBV6-5, with 8 positions matching TRBD1. J gave up 8 bases and V 5 bases, and 8 bases lay outside the gene matches. The CDR3 is made up of 14 amino acids. Germline values: CDR1 MNHEY, CDR2 SVGAGI. The CDR3 nucleotides are TGTGCCAGCAGTGGGGGCAGGGGGCTCTATGAGCAGTTCTTC. This translates into CASSGGRGLYEQFF.

V is TRBV9 and J is TRBJ2-3; D remains ambiguous. The germline V gene has CDR1 SGDLS and CDR2 YYNGEE. Deletions cut 0 bases from V and 6 bases from J, with 11 bases between. CDR3 length: 14 residues. CDR3 residues: CASSVEAQYDTQYF. For the CDR3, the DNA is TGTGCCAGCAGCGTAGAAGCGCAATACGATACGCAGTATTTT. The complete variable domain, with remaining parts taken from reference TRBV9 and TRBJ2-3, reads DSGVTQTPKHLITATGQRVTLRCSPRSGDLSVYWYQQSLDQGLQFLIQYYNGEERAKGNILERFSAQQFPDLHSELNLSSLELGDSALYFCASSVEAQYDTQYFGPGTRLTVL.

The table lists this clone with a count of one. The rearrangement uses TRBV4-1 and TRBJ2-1; the D gene is possibly TRBD2 (5 bases). Looked up from germline, CDR1 is MGHRA and CDR2 is YSYEKL. There are 18 residues in the CDR3. V was clipped by 0 bases and J by 0 bases, with 15 bases between them. CDR3 bases: TGCGCCAGCAGCCAAGATCCTCGGACTTTCCTCTCCTACAATGAGCAGTTCTTC. It encodes CASSQDPRTFLSYNEQFF.

The chain uses TRBV4-1 and TRBJ2-1, with D possibly matching TRBD2 (6 bases). Looked up from germline, CDR1 is MGHRA and CDR2 is YSYEKL. The CDR3 totals 14 residues. Between the trimmed V and J ends, which lost 4 bases and 9 bases, there was a span of 16 bases. CDR3: CASSRELARAEQFF. The CDR3 region has the DNA TGCGCCAGCAGCCGAGAACTAGCAAGGGCTGAGCAGTTCTTC.

This clone was counted a few times. This sequence joins TRBV5-1 and TRBJ2-2, with TRBD2 matching over 7 bases. J gave up 1 base and V 3 bases, and 0 bases lay outside the gene matches. This CDR3 region has 14 residues. Germline CDR1 and CDR2: SGHRS and YFSETQ. As DNA, the CDR3 is TGCGCCAGCAGCTCTAGCGGGAACACCGGGGAGCTGTTTTTT. Its translation is CASSSSGNTGELFF.

This chain connects TRBV4-1 to TRBJ1-1; no reliable D call. Trimming cost V 0 bases and J 0 bases, with 8 bases left between them. The length of the CDR3 is 15 residues. CDR1 and CDR2 from the germline V gene are MGHRA and YSYEKL. The CDR3 nucleotides are TGCGCCAGCAGCCAAGAGCCAGGTATGAACACTGAAGCTTTCTTT. Its translation is CASSQEPGMNTEAFF.

V usage is TRBV6-5 and J usage is TRBJ1-5; D unresolved. CDR1 is MNHEY, CDR2 SVGAGI, per germline. The CDR3 has 11 residues. The germline V and J ends were trimmed by 8 bases and 4 bases, with 6 bases remaining between them. This CDR3 is CASGRNQPQHF. The CDR3 DNA reads TGTGCCAGCGGGAGAAATCAGCCCCAGCATTTT.